A single sample is the source of the 31 T cell receptor beta chains below, sequenced in a study of shared clonotypes between healthy human individuals. Data came from immunoSEQ multiplex PCR; TCRdb stores just in-frame clones and leaves some out. Found here are about a million clones, approximately 68% of them singletons; the top ten hold roughly 1.5%. The sequenced material came from memory CD4+ T cells sorted from blood. This sample's subset: CD45RA-negative fraction. The receptors were gathered from a man between 18 and 35 years old in good health.

The chain carries TRBV6-4 and TRBJ2-1; TRBD2 aligns across 10 bases. This CDR3 comprises 15 residues. Germline V gives CDR1 MRHNA, CDR2 SNTAGT. V dropped 6 bases and J dropped 7; count of bases not matched to a gene: 9. The CDR3 region has the DNA TGTGCCAGCAGGAGAAGCGGGGGGGCAGGGAATGAGCAGTTCTTC. Its translation is CASRRSGGAGNEQFF.

The J gene is TRBJ2-1, the V gene TRBV9; D might be TRBD2 (6 bases). Trimming took 0 bases from V and 6 from J, leaving 13 bases between them. Germline V gene data show CDR1 as SGDLS and CDR2 as YYNGEE. This CDR3 is built from 15 residues. CDR3 in amino acids: CASSVERLGSNEQFF. The CDR3 DNA reads TGTGCCAGCAGCGTAGAGAGACTAGGCTCCAATGAGCAGTTCTTC.

In regard to this clone: Other DNA sequences within the sample encode an identical CDR3. The J gene is TRBJ2-5, the V gene TRBV5-6; the D gene is possibly TRBD1 (5 bases). Germline CDR1 reads SGHDT; CDR2 reads YYEEEE. Between the trimmed V and J ends, which lost 2 bases and 3 bases, there was a span of 8 bases. This CDR3 has 13 residues. CDR3 bases: TGTGCCAGCAGCTTAGACAGAAAAGAGACCCAGTACTTC. Translating it yields CASSLDRKETQYF.

There are a few counts of this clone. The genes are TRBV5-4 and TRBJ2-3, with D tentatively TRBD2 (5 bases). V shed 1 base and J shed 3 bases, with 9 bases lying between them. Germline V CDR1 and CDR2: SGHNT, YYREEE (reference sequence). The CDR3 is 14 amino acids. CDR3 sequence reads: CASSLRTGTDTQYF. The CDR3 DNA follows: TGTGCCAGCAGCTTGAGGACTGGGACAGATACGCAGTATTTT.

The V and J genes are TRBV18 and TRBJ2-7, with D perhaps matching TRBD1 (5 bases). The CDR3 length is 13 residues. V dropped 9 bases and J dropped 0 bases, with 12 bases sitting between them. Germline V gene sequence: CDR1 KGHSH, CDR2 LQKENI. Here the CDR3 DNA reads TGTGCCAGGTCCGCGGACATCTCCTACGAGCAGTACTTC. It codes for CARSADISYEQYF.

This clone was counted a single time. The V and J genes are TRBV5-1 and TRBJ2-3; 9 positions agree with TRBD2. Germline V lookup: CDR1 SGHRS, CDR2 YFSETQ. The junction had 6 bases not matched to a gene; V was cut back by 4 bases and J by 6 bases. The length of the CDR3 is 14 residues. The CDR3 sequence is CASSLSGRFDTQYF. CDR3 DNA: TGCGCCAGCAGCCTGAGCGGGAGGTTCGATACGCAGTATTTT.

This clone was seen a single time. The chain is built from TRBV27 and TRBJ1-4, with a tentative D call TRBD1 (6 bases). Deletions cut 5 bases from V and 0 bases from J, with 16 bases between. Germline V gene lookup returns CDR1 MNHEY and CDR2 SMNVEV (reference sequence). CDR3 length equals 17 residues. The CDR3 loop is CASSPLDSVATNEKLFF. CDR3 bases: TGTGCCAGCAGTCCCCTGGACAGCGTCGCAACTAATGAAAAACTGTTTTTT.

CDR3 nucleotide sequence: TGTGCCAGCAGTTTGAGACAGGGCGCCCAAAGAGGAACTGAAGCTTTCTTT. Its protein product is CASSLRQGAQRGTEAFF. V and J are TRBV27 and TRBJ1-1; 7 nucleotides align to TRBD1. CDR1 and CDR2 from the germline V gene are MNHEY and SMNVEV (reference sequence). The V gene end was trimmed by 3 bases and the J gene end by 5 bases; junction bases not matched to a gene: 15. The CDR3 consists of 17 residues.

The chain links TRBV10-3 to TRBJ2-7, with D tentatively TRBD1 (5 bases). CDR1 and CDR2 (germline): ENHRY, SYGVKD. Trimming took 0 bases from V and 3 from J, leaving 9 bases between them. This CDR3 has 14 residues. CDR3 amino acids: CAISESTENYEQYF. The CDR3 DNA follows: TGTGCCATCAGTGAGTCGACAGAAAACTACGAGCAGTACTTC.

V and J are TRBV19 and TRBJ1-6, with D possibly matching TRBD1 (5 bases). The germline V gene encodes CDR1 LNHDA and CDR2 SQIVND (reference sequence). V lost 7 bases, J lost 7 bases, and 14 bases lay in between. The CDR3 covers 14 residues. CDR3: CASTGGVLNSPLHF. DNA of the CDR3: TGTGCCAGTACCGGAGGGGTTCTCAATTCACCCCTCCACTTT.

In its sample, this clone was seen once. The chain combines TRBV5-1 with TRBJ2-1; 11 bases align to TRBD2. Germline assignment: CDR1 SGHRS and CDR2 YFSETQ. J lost 7 bases, V lost 0 bases, and 3 bases had no gene match. The CDR3 contains 15 residues. CDR3 in DNA: TGCGCCAGCAGCTTGGATCGGACTAGCGGGAATGAGCAGTTCTTC. Protein sequence: CASSLDRTSGNEQFF.

This clone turned up a few times. The chain is built from TRBV5-1 and TRBJ1-6; D unclear. Trimming removed 2 bases from V and 9 bases from J, with 12 bases in between. The CDR3 length is 14 residues. The germline V gene has CDR1 SGHRS and CDR2 YFSETQ. The CDR3 DNA reads TGCGCCAGCAGCTTCGACGGAGGATCTTCACCCCTCCACTTT. Residues: CASSFDGGSSPLHF.

The CDR3 loop is CASSLLDIQYF. DNA of the CDR3: TGTGCCAGCAGCTTACTGGACATTCAGTACTTC. The chain is built from TRBV7-2 and TRBJ2-4; D is unclear. The germline V gene has CDR1 SGHTA and CDR2 FQGNSA. The CDR3 has 11 residues. V shed 2 bases and J shed 8 bases, with 4 bases lying between them.

This rearrangement joins TRBV2 to TRBJ1-5; 9 bases are shared with TRBD1. The ends lost 6 bases at V and 3 bases at J; junction bases unmatched: 6. This CDR3 spans 15 amino acids. The germline CDR1 and CDR2 sequences are SNHLY and FYNNEI. CDR3 loop: CASSDRGVPNQPQHF. The CDR3 DNA follows: TGTGCCAGCAGCGACAGGGGGGTTCCCAATCAGCCCCAGCATTTT.

The chain combines TRBV28 with TRBJ1-2; D perhaps matches TRBD1 (6 bases). The CDR3 runs 16 residues. Germline-derived CDR1 and CDR2 are MDHEN and SYDVKM. The V and J ends lost 4 bases and 2 bases respectively, with 17 bases between them. In DNA form, the CDR3 reads TGTGCCAGCAGTTACCCGGGGGCCCGGAGGAACTATGGCTACACCTTC. Translation: CASSYPGARRNYGYTF.

This sequence joins TRBV19 and TRBJ2-7; TRBD2 aligns across 9 bases. Germline V lookup: CDR1 LNHDA, CDR2 SQIVND (reference sequence). J lost 0 bases, V lost 4 bases, and 7 bases had no gene match. This CDR3 is 16 amino acids long. The CDR3 here is CASSTVAGASSYEQYF. CDR3 bases: TGTGCCAGTAGTACGGTAGCGGGGGCCAGCTCCTACGAGCAGTACTTC.

This chain connects TRBV10-3 to TRBJ2-1; D is perhaps TRBD2 (6 bases). The CDR3 has 12 residues. V shed 6 bases and J shed 7 bases, with 10 bases lying between them. The germline V gene encodes CDR1 ENHRY and CDR2 SYGVKD. This CDR3 is CAIRDYENEQFF. For the CDR3, the DNA is TGTGCCATCAGGGACTACGAGAATGAGCAGTTCTTC.

J is TRBJ1-2 and V is TRBV6-6; 11 bases fit TRBD1. J gave up 6 bases and V 1 base, and 4 bases lay outside the gene matches. The germline V gene has CDR1 MNHNY and CDR2 SVGAGI (reference sequence). The CDR3 totals 15 residues. CDR3 in amino acids: CASSYWTGGEDGYTF. Here the CDR3 DNA reads TGTGCCAGCAGTTACTGGACAGGGGGCGAGGATGGCTACACCTTC.

The rearrangement links TRBV28 to TRBJ2-5; 10 bases agree with TRBD2. Germline V lookup: CDR1 MDHEN, CDR2 SYDVKM. The V and J ends lost 6 bases and 4 bases, in that order; junction bases with no gene match: 8. The CDR3 extends over 15 amino acids. CDR3 DNA: TGTGCCAGCAGCATTAGCGGGGGGAGAGGAGAGACCCAGTACTTC. Its translation is CASSISGGRGETQYF.

Remarks on this clone: The sample holds other DNA sequences that translate to the same CDR3. The chain couples TRBV5-4 to TRBJ2-1, with 10 bases identical to TRBD2. CDR3 size: 15 residues. Germline V gene lookup returns CDR1 SGHNT and CDR2 YYREEE (reference sequence). The V and J ends lost 1 base and 4 bases, in that order; junction bases with no gene match: 2. CDR3 DNA sequence: TGTGCCAGCAGCTTGACTAGCGGGGTTTACAATGAGCAGTTCTTC. It yields the protein CASSLTSGVYNEQFF.

The genes are TRBV2 and TRBJ2-1; TRBD2 aligns across 11 bases. The length of the CDR3 is 17 residues. Losses at the gene ends were 7 bases for V and 4 bases for J; bases not matched to a gene: 12. Looked up from germline, CDR1 is SNHLY and CDR2 is FYNNEI. The CDR3 DNA reads as TGTGCCAGCACCTCAGGCTCTAGCGGGGGGTGGTACAATGAGCAGTTCTTC. Residues: CASTSGSSGGWYNEQFF.

About this clone itself: Other nucleotide sequences in the sample specify the same CDR3. The J gene is TRBJ2-1, the V gene TRBV7-3; tentatively, D is TRBD2 (5 bases). The CDR3 has 13 residues. CDR1 SGHTA and CDR2 FQGTGA come from the germline V gene. Between the trimmed V and J ends, which lost 3 bases and 5 bases, there was a span of 8 bases. The CDR3 sequence is CASSFTRDNEQFF. CDR3 DNA: TGTGCCAGCAGCTTTACGCGGGACAATGAGCAGTTCTTC.

This clone has a count of ten or more. This sequence joins TRBV5-1 and TRBJ2-1; 14 bases map to TRBD2. This CDR3 comprises 19 residues. The germline CDR1 and CDR2 sequences are SGHRS and YFSETQ. With V trimmed by 4 bases and J by 2 bases, 11 bases remained unmatched. CDR3 amino acids: CASSMGTSGGPTTYNEQFF. The CDR3 DNA sequence: TGCGCCAGCAGCATGGGGACTAGCGGGGGTCCAACGACCTACAATGAGCAGTTCTTC.

This chain joins TRBV28 and TRBJ1-1, with 8 bases matching TRBD1. Trimming removed 7 bases from V and 1 base from J; junction bases left unmatched: 8. Germline-derived CDR1 and CDR2 are MDHEN and SYDVKM. The CDR3 is 15 amino acids. The CDR3 reads CASKVSGTGNTEAFF. Here the CDR3 DNA reads TGTGCCAGCAAAGTCTCCGGGACAGGGAACACTGAAGCTTTCTTT.

This clone was seen a single time. The chain is built from TRBV18 and TRBJ2-3; D unresolved. Germline-derived CDR1 and CDR2 are KGHSH and LQKENI. CDR3 length equals 15 residues. V was trimmed by 1 base and J by 0 bases, leaving 8 bases between them. The CDR3 reads CASSPLAASTDTQYF. The CDR3 DNA is TGTGCCAGCTCACCACTGGCGGCTAGCACAGATACGCAGTATTTT. The full variable domain, its missing parts supplied by reference TRBV18 and TRBJ2-3, is NAGVMQNPRHLVRRRGQEARLRCSPMKGHSHVYWYRQLPEEGLKFMVYLQKENIIDESGMPKERFSAEFPKEGPSILRIQQVVRGDSAAYFCASSPLAASTDTQYFGPGTRLTVL.

This clone was detected only a few times. The chain recombines TRBV2 with TRBJ2-7; D is unclear. CDR1 is SNHLY and CDR2 is FYNNEI in the germline V gene. The CDR3 is 11 residues long. Trimming pared 3 bases from V and 8 bases from J, leaving 8 bases between. The CDR3, as DNA: TGTGCCAGCAGTGATCTACTGAAGCAGTACTTC. Translation gives CASSDLLKQYF.

The chain combines TRBV29-1 with TRBJ2-5, with TRBD2 matching over 9 bases. After removal of 7 bases from V and 5 bases from J, the junction contained 8 bases not matched to a gene. The CDR3 is made up of 13 amino acids. Germline V gene sequence: CDR1 SQVTM, CDR2 ANQGSEA. The CDR3 sequence: CSALGLAKETQYF. DNA for the CDR3: TGCAGCGCCCTCGGACTAGCGAAGGAGACCCAGTACTTC.

The V call is TRBV9, the J call TRBJ2-2, with D tentatively TRBD1 or TRBD2 (7 bases each). V was cut by 3 bases and J by 3 bases, with 18 bases left in between. The CDR3 is made up of 17 amino acids. Per the germline V gene, CDR1 is SGDLS and CDR2 is YYNGEE. The CDR3 region is CASSGLTGRVDTGELFF. The DNA for the CDR3 is TGTGCCAGCAGCGGCCTGACAGGGAGGGTTGACACCGGGGAGCTGTTTTTT. Filled out from reference TRBV9 and TRBJ2-2, the complete variable domain reads DSGVTQTPKHLITATGQRVTLRCSPRSGDLSVYWYQQSLDQGLQFLIQYYNGEERAKGNILERFSAQQFPDLHSELNLSSLELGDSALYFCASSGLTGRVDTGELFFGEGSRLTVL.

In this sample, this clone turned up once. The chain joins TRBV7-2 to TRBJ2-7; the D gene is possibly TRBD2 (6 bases). The germline CDR1 and CDR2 sequences are SGHTA and FQGNSA. This CDR3 comprises 19 residues. The V end was cut by 1 base, the J end by 6 bases, with 28 bases between. CDR3 in amino acids: CASSLVGGVSLGPSGEQYF. In DNA form, the CDR3 reads TGTGCCAGCAGCTTAGTGGGGGGAGTCAGCCTGGGACCCTCCGGCGAGCAGTACTTC.

This clone came up a few times. The chain links TRBV5-1 to TRBJ2-7; tentative D call: TRBD1 (6 bases). The CDR3 sequence is 14 residues long. Germline V gives CDR1 SGHRS, CDR2 YFSETQ. The germline V and J ends were trimmed by 0 bases and 6 bases, with 13 bases remaining between them. The CDR3 reads CASSLDYREAEQYF. CDR3 DNA sequence: TGCGCCAGCAGCTTGGATTACAGGGAAGCCGAGCAGTACTTC.

The rearrangement uses TRBV19 and TRBJ2-2, with D possibly being TRBD1 (5 bases). Trimming left V 1 base short and J 6 bases short, with 6 bases between. Per germline, CDR1 LNHDA and CDR2 SQIVND (reference sequence). CDR3 size: 13 residues. The CDR3 sequence: CASSIVGAGELFF. The CDR3 DNA is TGTGCCAGTAGTATAGTAGGGGCCGGGGAGCTGTTTTTT.